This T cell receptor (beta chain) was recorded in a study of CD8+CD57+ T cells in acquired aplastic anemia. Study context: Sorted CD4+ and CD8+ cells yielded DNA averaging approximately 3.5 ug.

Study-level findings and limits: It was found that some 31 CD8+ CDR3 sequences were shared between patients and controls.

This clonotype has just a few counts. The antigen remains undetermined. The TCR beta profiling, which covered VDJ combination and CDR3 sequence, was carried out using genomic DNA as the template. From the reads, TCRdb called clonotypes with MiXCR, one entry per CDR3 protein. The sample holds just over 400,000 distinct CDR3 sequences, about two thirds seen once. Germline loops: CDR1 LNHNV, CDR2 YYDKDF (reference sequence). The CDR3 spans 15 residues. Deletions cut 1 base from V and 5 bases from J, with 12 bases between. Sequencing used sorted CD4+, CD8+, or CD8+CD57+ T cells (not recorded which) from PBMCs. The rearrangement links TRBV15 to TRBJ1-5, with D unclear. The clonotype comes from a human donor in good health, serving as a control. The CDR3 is CATSRGTALDQPQHF. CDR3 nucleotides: TGTGCCACCAGCAGAGGGACCGCTTTAGATCAGCCCCAGCATTTT.